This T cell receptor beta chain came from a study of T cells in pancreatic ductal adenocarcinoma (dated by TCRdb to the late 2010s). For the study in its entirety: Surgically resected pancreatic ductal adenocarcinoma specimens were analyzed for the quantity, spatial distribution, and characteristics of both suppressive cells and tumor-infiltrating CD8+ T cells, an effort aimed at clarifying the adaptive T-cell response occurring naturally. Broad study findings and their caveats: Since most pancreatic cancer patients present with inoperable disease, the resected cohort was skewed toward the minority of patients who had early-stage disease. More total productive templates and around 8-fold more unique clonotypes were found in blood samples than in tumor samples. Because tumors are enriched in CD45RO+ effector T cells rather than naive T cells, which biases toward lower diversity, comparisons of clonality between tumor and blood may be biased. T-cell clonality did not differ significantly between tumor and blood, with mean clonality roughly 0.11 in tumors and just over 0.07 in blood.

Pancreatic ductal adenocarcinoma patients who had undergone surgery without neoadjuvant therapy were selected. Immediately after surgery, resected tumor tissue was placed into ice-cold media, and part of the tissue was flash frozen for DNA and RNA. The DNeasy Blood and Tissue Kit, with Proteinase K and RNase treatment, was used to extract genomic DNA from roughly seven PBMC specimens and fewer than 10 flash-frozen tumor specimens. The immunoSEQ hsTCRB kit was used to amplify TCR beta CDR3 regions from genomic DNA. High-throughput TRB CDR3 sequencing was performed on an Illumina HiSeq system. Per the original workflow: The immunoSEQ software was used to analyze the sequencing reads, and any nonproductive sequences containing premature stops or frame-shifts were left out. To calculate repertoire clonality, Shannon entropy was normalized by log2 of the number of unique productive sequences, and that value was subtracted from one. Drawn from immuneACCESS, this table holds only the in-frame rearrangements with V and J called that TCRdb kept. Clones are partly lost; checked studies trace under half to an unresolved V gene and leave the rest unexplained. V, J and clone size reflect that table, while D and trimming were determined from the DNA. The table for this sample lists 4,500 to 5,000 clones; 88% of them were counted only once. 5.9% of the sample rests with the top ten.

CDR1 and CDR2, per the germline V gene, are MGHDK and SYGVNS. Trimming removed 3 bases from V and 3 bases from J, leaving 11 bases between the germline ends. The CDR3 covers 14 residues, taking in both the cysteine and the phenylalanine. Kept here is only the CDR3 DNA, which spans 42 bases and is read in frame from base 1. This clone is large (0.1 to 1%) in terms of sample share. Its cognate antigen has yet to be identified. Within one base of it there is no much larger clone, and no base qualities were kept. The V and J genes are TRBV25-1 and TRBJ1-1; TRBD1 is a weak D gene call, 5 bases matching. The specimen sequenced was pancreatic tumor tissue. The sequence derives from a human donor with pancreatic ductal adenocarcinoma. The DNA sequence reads TGTGCCAGCAGTGATGGGGGGACGGACACTGAAGCTTTCTTT. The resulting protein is CASSDGGTDTEAFF.